Here is one T cell receptor beta chain with its context. The entry originates in a study of blood T cell repertoires in COVID-19. About the study: Collection of acute and convalescent COVID-19 samples took place in the United States, Italy and Spain. Sample material is recorded as cDNA or gDNA derived from T cells, B-cell-depleted T cells, or PBMCs.

Only in-frame clones appear in the TCRdb table, and some are missing; sequencing was by immunoSEQ multiplex PCR. The sample lists more than 200,000 clones, roughly 82% occurring once. Trimming took 3 bases from V and 7 from J, leaving 16 bases between them. This CDR3 is 14 amino acids long. The germline V gene has CDR1 ENHRY and CDR2 SYGVKD. Sequencing was carried out using peripheral blood. This rearrangement joins TRBV10-3 to TRBJ2-7; D perhaps matches TRBD2 (7 bases). The TCR was taken from a woman aged 40 to 50 who had recovered from COVID-19. The CDR3 nucleotides are TGTGCCATCAGTGACCCGGGGGGCGTTACGGAGCAGTACTTC. Translation: CAISDPGGVTEQYF.